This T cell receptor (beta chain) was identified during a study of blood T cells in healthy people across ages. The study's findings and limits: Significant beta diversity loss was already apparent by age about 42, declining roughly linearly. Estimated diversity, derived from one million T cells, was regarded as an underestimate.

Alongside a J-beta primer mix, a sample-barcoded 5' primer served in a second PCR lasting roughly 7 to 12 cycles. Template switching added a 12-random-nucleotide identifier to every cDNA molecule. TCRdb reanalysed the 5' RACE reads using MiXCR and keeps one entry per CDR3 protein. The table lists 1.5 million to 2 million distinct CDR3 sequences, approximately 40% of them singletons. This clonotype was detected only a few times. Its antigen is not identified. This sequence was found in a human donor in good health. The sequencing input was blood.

CDR3 DNA: TGCAGCGTGGGGCGGGGGGGCTCCTACAATGAGCAGTTCTTC. It is translated as CSVGRGGSYNEQFF. The chain recombines TRBV29-1 with TRBJ2-1; TRBD2 aligns across 9 bases. The CDR3 spans 14 residues. The V gene end was trimmed by 6 bases and the J gene end by 0 bases; junction bases not matched to a gene: 3. In germline, CDR1 is SQVTM, CDR2 ANQGSEA.